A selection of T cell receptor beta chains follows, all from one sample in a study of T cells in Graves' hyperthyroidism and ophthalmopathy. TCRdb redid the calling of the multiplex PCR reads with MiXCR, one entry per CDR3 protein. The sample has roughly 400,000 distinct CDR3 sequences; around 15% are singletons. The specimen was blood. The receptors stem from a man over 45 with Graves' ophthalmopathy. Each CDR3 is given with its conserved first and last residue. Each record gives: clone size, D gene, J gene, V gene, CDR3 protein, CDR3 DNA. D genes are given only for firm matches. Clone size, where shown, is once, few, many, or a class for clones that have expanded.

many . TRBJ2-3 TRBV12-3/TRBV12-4 CASCPLGTASTDTQYF TGTGCCAGCTGCCCCCTAGGGACGGCGAGCACAGATACGCAGTATTTT
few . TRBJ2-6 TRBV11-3 CASSPEGPYSTGANVLTF TGTGCCAGCAGCCCCGAGGGGCCCTATTCAACAGGTGCCAACGTCCTGACTTTC
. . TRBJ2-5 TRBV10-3 CAISESKRGIGGATQSGRETQYF TGTGCCATCAGTGAGTCAAAACGAGGAATCGGGGGCGCCACTCAATCAGGGAGAGAGACCCAGTACTTC
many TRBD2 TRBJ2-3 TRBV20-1 CSARDPSGRGADTQYF TGCAGTGCTAGAGATCCTAGCGGGAGGGGAGCAGATACGCAGTATTTT
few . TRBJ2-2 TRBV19 CASSISGAGELFF TGTGCCAGTAGTATTTCAGGGGCCGGGGAGCTGTTTTTT
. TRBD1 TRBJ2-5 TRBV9 CASSPGTGGRETQYF TGTGCCAGCAGCCCAGGGACAGGGGGTAGAGAGACCCAGTACTTC
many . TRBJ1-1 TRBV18 CASSPQEVTEAFF TGTGCCAGCTCACCACAGGAGGTCACTGAAGCTTTCTTT
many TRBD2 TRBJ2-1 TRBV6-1 CASIGPGLADNEQFF TGTGCCAGCATAGGACCGGGACTAGCGGACAATGAGCAGTTCTTC
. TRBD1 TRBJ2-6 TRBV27 CASSRRGLSGANVLTF TGTGCCAGCAGCCGCAGGGGGCTGTCTGGGGCCAACGTCCTGACTTTC
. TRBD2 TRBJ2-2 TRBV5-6 CASTLTAGANTGELFF TGTGCCAGCACCCTAACAGCGGGAGCGAACACCGGGGAGCTGTTTTTT
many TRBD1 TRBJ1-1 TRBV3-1 CASSQEQGANTEAFF TGTGCCAGCAGCCAGGAACAGGGGGCCAACACTGAAGCTTTCTTT
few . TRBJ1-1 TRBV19 CASSPGRVSSLGPEAFF TGTGCCAGTAGTCCAGGGAGGGTATCGAGTTTGGGCCCTGAAGCTTTCTTT
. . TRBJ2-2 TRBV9 CASSPGFWTPDTGELFF TGTGCCAGCAGCCCCGGCTTTTGGACGCCCGACACCGGGGAGCTGTTTTTT
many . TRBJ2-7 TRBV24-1 CATSAGTYEQYF TGTGCCACCAGTGCGGGAACCTACGAGCAGTACTTC
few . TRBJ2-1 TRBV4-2 CASSQNGGPAEQFF TGTGCCAGCAGCCAGAACGGGGGCCCCGCGGAGCAGTTCTTC
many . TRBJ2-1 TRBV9 CASSVDNGGVHNEQFF TGTGCCAGCAGCGTAGATAACGGAGGGGTCCACAATGAGCAGTTCTTC
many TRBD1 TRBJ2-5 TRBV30 CAWSETPFTGVVETQYF TGTGCCTGGAGTGAGACACCATTCACAGGGGTGGTGGAGACCCAGTACTTC
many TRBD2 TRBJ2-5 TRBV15 CATSRGSGSGETQYF TGTGCCACCAGCAGAGGTAGCGGGAGTGGAGAGACCCAGTACTTC
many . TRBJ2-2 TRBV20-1 CSAMNTGSTGELFF TGCAGTGCGATGAACACAGGTTCCACCGGGGAGCTGTTTTTT
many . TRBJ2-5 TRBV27 CASSDLDNQETQYF TGTGCCAGCAGTGATCTGGACAACCAAGAGACCCAGTACTTC
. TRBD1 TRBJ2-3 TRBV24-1 CATSTNIGNRGRSTDTQYF TGTGCCACCAGTACCAACATCGGGAACAGGGGGCGTAGCACAGATACGCAGTATTTT
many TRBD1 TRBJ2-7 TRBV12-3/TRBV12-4 CASSTGTESYEQYF TGTGCCAGCAGTACCGGGACAGAATCCTACGAGCAGTACTTC
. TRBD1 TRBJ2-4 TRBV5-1 CASSWQGVRDIQYF TGCGCCAGCAGCTGGCAGGGGGTAAGGGACATTCAGTACTTC
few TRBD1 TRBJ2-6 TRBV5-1 CASSPGTGFLGSGANVLTF TGCGCCAGCAGCCCCGGGACAGGGTTTTTGGGCTCTGGGGCCAACGTCCTGACTTTC
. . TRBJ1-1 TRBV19 CASSIFPTERGTEAFF TGTGCCAGTAGTATTTTCCCGACGGAACGTGGCACTGAAGCTTTCTTT
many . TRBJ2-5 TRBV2 CASKVVEGPGETQYF TGTGCCAGCAAGGTAGTAGAGGGGCCCGGAGAGACCCAGTACTTC
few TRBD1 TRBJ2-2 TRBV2 CASKVGDRSTGELFF TGTGCCAGCAAGGTTGGGGACAGGAGCACCGGGGAGCTGTTTTTT
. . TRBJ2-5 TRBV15 CATSTGEETQYF TGTGCCACCAGCACCGGGGAAGAGACCCAGTACTTC
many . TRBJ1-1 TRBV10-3 CAIRYRTEMNTEAFF TGTGCCATCAGATATAGGACAGAGATGAACACTGAAGCTTTCTTT
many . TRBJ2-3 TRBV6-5 CASSYGDTQYF TGTGCCAGCAGTTACGGGGATACGCAGTATTTT
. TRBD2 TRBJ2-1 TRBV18 CASSPPPSGSLYNEQFF TGTGCCAGCTCACCACCCCCTAGCGGGAGTCTTTACAATGAGCAGTTCTTC
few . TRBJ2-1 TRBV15 CATASGKLNEQFF TGTGCCACCGCCTCCGGGAAACTGAATGAGCAGTTCTTC
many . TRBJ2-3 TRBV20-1 CSAPDRVADTQYF TGCAGTGCCCCCGATCGGGTCGCAGATACGCAGTATTTT
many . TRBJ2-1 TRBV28 CASSLRRDNEQFF TGTGCCAGCAGTTTAAGGAGGGACAATGAGCAGTTCTTC
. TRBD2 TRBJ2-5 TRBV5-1 CASSLARLAVTYQETQYF TGCGCCAGCAGCTTGGCCCGACTAGCGGTTACGTACCAAGAGACCCAGTACTTC